This T cell receptor (beta chain) was identified in a study of blood T cell repertoires in COVID-19. Study summary: Researchers got acute and convalescent COVID-19 samples from the United States, Italy and Spain. The cDNA or gDNA used as material had been derived from T cells, B-cell-depleted T cells, or PBMCs.

Cohort 3 donors were reported recovered after two negative PCRs, clearance, or symptom resolution. In the original workflow: Estimation of nucleated cell counts was performed using reference gene primer amplification. Sequenced by immunoSEQ multiplex PCR; TCRdb stores in-frame clones only, minus some. The V and J calls and clone size are taken from that table; D and trimming were inferred from the DNA. The sample holds roughly 180,000 clones, less than 85% seen once. This CDR3 has 18 amino acids. V trimming: 8 bases; J trimming: 2 bases; junction bases outside the gene matches: 16. The germline V gene has CDR1 LNHDA and CDR2 SQIVND (reference sequence).

The chain couples TRBV19 to TRBJ1-5; 9 bases map to TRBD1. Sequenced sample: PBMCs or T cells enriched from blood (not recorded which). This receptor was identified in a man aged 60 to 69 who had recovered from COVID-19. CDR3 region: CASLKGTGRGYGNQPQHF. The CDR3 region has the DNA TGTGCCAGTCTGAAGGGGACAGGGAGGGGGTATGGCAATCAGCCCCAGCATTTT.